This T cell receptor beta chain derives from a study of T cells after yellow fever vaccination. About the study: For low cell numbers, libraries were made with SMART-Seq v4 Ultra Low Input.

Trimming took 1 base from V and 0 from J, leaving 7 bases between them. Germline CDR1 reads LGHDT; CDR2 reads YNNKEL (reference sequence). The CDR3 loop spans 14 amino acids. This clonotype appeared many times. Its antigen is as yet unknown. Study-wide findings and caveats: Primary-vaccination clones mostly resurfaced post-booster (nearly 97% CD4, 75% to 90% CD8). It was a small share of clonotypes that appeared in both CD4 and CD8 compartments.

Each CDR3 protein gets one entry after TCRdb re-called the 5' RACE reads with MiXCR. The sample includes 400,000 or so distinct CDR3 sequences, more than 9% of them seen just once. The genes are TRBV3-1 and TRBJ2-7, with D uncertain. The material was PBMCs, obtained on the day of the first yellow fever vaccination. This TCR was recovered from a man aged 18-30 years who received the YFV17D yellow fever vaccine. CDR3 DNA: TGTGCCAGCAGCCAAGGGCCGGTCTCCTACGAGCAGTACTTC. As protein: CASSQGPVSYEQYF.